This T cell receptor beta chain emerged from a study of T cell changes during pregnancy in multiple sclerosis. Assay: immunoSEQ multiplex PCR; the TCRdb copy retains only in-frame clones and omits some. The sample yields around 96,000 clones, almost 95% seen once. Trimming took off 6 bases at V and 0 bases at J, with 15 bases between the two ends. CDR1 and CDR2 from the germline V gene are ENHRY and SYGVKD. This CDR3 comprises 15 residues. The sequencing used peripheral blood, collected in the third trimester of pregnancy. V is TRBV10-3 and J is TRBJ2-7, with D maybe TRBD2 (5 bases). The receptor comes from a female donor with multiple sclerosis, enrolled in a pregnancy study. The CDR3 loop is CAISGGRGASYEQYF. The CDR3 nucleotides read TGTGCCATCAGCGGAGGCCGGGGAGCCTCCTACGAGCAGTACTTC.